Given below is one T cell receptor beta chain in context. The record originates from a study of blood T cell repertoires in COVID-19. Study in general: T cells, B-cell-depleted T cells, or PBMCs provided the cDNA or gDNA that served as material.

The assay was immunoSEQ multiplex PCR, and TCRdb's table has in-frame clones only and misses some. The sample has roughly 250,000 clones, about 85% seen once. The V and J ends lost 1 base and 3 bases, in that order; junction bases with no gene match: 9. CDR1 and CDR2 from the germline V gene are SGHAT and FQNNGV. The CDR3 is 17 amino acids. The V and J genes are TRBV11-2 and TRBJ2-5; 9 bases align to TRBD2. The sequenced sample consisted of peripheral blood. The receptor was isolated from a man aged 60 to 75 who had recovered from COVID-19. CDR3 loop: CASSLVLSSGAKETQYF. The CDR3 region has the DNA TGTGCCAGCAGCTTAGTCTTATCTAGCGGGGCGAAAGAGACCCAGTACTTC. The whole variable domain, filled in from reference TRBV11-2 and TRBJ2-5, reads EAGVAQSPRYKIIEKRQSVAFWCNPISGHATLYWYQQILGQGPKLLIQFQNNGVVDDSQLPKDRFSAERLKGVDSTLKIQPAKLEDSAVYLCASSLVLSSGAKETQYFGPGTRLLVL.